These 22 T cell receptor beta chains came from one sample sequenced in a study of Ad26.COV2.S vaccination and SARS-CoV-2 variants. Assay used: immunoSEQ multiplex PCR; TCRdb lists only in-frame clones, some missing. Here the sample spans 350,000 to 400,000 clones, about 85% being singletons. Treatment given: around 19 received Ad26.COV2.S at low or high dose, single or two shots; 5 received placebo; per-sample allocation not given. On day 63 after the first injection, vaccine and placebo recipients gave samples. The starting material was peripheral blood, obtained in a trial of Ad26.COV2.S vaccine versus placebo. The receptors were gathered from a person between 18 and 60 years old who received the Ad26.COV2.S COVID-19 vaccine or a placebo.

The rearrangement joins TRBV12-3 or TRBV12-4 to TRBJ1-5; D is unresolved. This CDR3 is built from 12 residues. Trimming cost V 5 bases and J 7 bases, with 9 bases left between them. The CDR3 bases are TGTGCCAGCAGTCCCCAAAGCCAGCCCCAGCATTTT. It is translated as CASSPQSQPQHF.

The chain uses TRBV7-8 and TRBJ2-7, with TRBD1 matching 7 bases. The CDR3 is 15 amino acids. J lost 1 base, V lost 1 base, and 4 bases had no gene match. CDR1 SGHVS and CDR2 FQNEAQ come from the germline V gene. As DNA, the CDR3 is TGTGCCAGCAGCTTAGGGGACAGACTTTCCTACGAGCAGTACTTC. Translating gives CASSLGDRLSYEQYF.

CDR3 protein: CASSLTLFAGARLDNEQFF. DNA for the CDR3: TGTGCCAGCAGCCTCACCTTATTTGCGGGGGCCCGCCTCGACAATGAGCAGTTCTTC. The V and J genes are TRBV11-2 and TRBJ2-1, with a possible D match to TRBD2 (7 bases). V was trimmed by 5 bases and J by 5 bases, leaving 28 bases between them. Germline CDR1 and CDR2: SGHAT and FQNNGV. CDR3 length: 19 amino acids.

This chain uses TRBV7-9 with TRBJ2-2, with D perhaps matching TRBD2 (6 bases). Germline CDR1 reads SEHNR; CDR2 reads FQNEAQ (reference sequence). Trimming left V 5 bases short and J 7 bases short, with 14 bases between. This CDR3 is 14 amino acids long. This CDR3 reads CASSQTSFVGELFF. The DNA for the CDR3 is TGTGCCAGCAGCCAAACTAGCTTTGTCGGGGAGCTGTTTTTT.

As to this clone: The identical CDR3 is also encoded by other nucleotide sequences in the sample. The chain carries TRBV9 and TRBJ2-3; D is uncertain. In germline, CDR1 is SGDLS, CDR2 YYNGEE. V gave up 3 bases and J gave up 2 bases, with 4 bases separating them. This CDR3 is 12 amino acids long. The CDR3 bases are TGTGCCAGCAGCGATCTCACAGATACGCAGTATTTT. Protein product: CASSDLTDTQYF. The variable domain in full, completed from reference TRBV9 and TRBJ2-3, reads DSGVTQTPKHLITATGQRVTLRCSPRSGDLSVYWYQQSLDQGLQFLIQYYNGEERAKGNILERFSAQQFPDLHSELNLSSLELGDSALYFCASSDLTDTQYFGPGTRLTVL.

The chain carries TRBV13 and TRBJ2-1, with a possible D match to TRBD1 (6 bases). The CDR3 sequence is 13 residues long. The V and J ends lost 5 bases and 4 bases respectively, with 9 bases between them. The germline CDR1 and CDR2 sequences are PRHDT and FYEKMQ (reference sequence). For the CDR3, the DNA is TGTGCCAGCAGCAACGGACAGTACAATGAGCAGTTCTTC. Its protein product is CASSNGQYNEQFF.

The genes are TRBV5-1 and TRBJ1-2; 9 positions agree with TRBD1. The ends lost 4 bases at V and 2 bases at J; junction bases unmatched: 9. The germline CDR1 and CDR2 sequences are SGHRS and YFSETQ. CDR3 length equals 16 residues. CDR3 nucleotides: TGCGCCAGCAGCCCTGGACAGGGGACAATAAACTATGGCTACACCTTC. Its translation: CASSPGQGTINYGYTF.

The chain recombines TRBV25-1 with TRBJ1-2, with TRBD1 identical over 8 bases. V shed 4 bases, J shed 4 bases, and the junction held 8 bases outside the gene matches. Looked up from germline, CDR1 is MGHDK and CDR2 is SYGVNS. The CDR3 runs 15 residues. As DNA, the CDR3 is TGTGCCAGCAGTGGCACCGGGACAGGAGTCTATGGCTACACCTTC. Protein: CASSGTGTGVYGYTF.

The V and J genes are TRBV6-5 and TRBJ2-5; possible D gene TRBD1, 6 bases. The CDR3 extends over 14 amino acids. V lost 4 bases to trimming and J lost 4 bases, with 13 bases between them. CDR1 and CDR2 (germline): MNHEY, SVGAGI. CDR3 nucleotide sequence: TGTGCCAGCAGTTCCACAGGGATCGGAGAGACCCAGTACTTC. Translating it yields CASSSTGIGETQYF.

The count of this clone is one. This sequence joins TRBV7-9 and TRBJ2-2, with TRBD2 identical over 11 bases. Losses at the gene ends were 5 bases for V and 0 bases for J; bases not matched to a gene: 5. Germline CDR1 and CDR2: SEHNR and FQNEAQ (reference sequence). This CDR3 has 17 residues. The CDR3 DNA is TGTGCCAGCAGCCCCGGGACTAGCGGCACGAACACCGGGGAGCTGTTTTTT. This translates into CASSPGTSGTNTGELFF.

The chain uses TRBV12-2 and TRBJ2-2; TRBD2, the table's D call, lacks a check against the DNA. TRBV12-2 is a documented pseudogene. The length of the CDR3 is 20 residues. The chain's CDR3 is CASRLDREASGGPNTGELFF. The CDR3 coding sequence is TGTGCAAGTCGCTTAGACAGGGAAGCTAGCGGGGGGCCGAACACCGGGGAGCTGTTTTTT.

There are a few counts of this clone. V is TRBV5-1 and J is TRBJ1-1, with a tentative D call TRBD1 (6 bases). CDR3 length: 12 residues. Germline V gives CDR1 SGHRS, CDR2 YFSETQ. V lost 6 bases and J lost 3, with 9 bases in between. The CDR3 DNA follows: TGCGCCAGCACCAGGGGTTACACTGAAGCTTTCTTT. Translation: CASTRGYTEAFF.

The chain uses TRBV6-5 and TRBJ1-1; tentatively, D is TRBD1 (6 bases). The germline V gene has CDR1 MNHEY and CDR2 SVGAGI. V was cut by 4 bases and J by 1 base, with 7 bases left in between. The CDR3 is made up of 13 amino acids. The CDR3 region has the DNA TGTGCCAGCAGTTGGGACAAGAACACTGAAGCTTTCTTT. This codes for CASSWDKNTEAFF.

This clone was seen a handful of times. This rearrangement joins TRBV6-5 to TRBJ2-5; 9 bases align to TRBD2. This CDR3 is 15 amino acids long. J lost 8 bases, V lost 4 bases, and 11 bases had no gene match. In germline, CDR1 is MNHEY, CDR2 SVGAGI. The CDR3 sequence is CASSSARRGGFTQYF. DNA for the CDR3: TGTGCCAGCAGTTCAGCTCGGCGGGGGGGCTTTACCCAGTACTTC.

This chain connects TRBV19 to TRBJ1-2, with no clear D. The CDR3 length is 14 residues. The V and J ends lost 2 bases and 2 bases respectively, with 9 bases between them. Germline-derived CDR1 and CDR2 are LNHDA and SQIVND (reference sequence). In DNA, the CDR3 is TGTGCCAGTAGTATAAGTGGTTCGAACTATGGCTACACCTTC. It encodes CASSISGSNYGYTF.

CDR3 coding DNA: TGTGCCAGCAGGGTCGGGCGAAGTGGGGCCAACGTCCTGACTTTC. This codes for CASRVGRSGANVLTF. The V and J genes are TRBV28 and TRBJ2-6; D is uncertain. The germline gives CDR1 MDHEN, CDR2 SYDVKM. The CDR3 totals 15 residues. Deletions cut 6 bases from V and 3 bases from J, with 12 bases between.

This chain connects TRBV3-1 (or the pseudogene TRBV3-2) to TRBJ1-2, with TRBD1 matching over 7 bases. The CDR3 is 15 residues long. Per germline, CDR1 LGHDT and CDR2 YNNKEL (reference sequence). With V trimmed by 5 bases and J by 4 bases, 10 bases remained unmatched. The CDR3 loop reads CASSGQAPYLYGYTF. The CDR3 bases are TGTGCCAGCAGCGGACAGGCGCCTTATCTCTATGGCTACACCTTC.

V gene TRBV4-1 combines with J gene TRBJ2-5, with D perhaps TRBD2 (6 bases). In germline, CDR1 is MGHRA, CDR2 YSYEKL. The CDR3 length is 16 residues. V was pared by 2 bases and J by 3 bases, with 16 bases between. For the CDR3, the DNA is TGCGCCAGCAGCCAACCCCGCGGGGAAAACAAAGAGACCCAGTACTTC. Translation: CASSQPRGENKETQYF.

This CDR3 reads CASSLTGGRKQGANTEAFF. The CDR3 DNA follows: TGTGCCAGCTCACTCACGGGGGGAAGAAAACAGGGCGCGAACACTGAAGCTTTCTTT. The rearrangement uses TRBV18 and TRBJ1-1; weak D call: TRBD1 (6 bases). Germline assignment: CDR1 KGHSH and CDR2 LQKENI. V was clipped by 4 bases and J by 1 base, with 25 bases between them. The CDR3 consists of 19 residues.

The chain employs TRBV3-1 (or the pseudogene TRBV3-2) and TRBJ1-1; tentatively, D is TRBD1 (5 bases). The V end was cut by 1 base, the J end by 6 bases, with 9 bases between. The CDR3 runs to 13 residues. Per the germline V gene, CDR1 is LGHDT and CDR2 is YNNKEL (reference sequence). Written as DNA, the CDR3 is TGTGCCAGCAGCCAAGTGGGGGGGTCTGAAGCTTTCTTT. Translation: CASSQVGGSEAFF.

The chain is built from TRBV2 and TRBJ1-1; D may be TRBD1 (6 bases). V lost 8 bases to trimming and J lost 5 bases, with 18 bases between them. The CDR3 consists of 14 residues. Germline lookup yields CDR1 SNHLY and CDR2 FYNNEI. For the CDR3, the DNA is TGTGCCAGCGCTCCTCAGGGGAGATTGACTGAAGCTTTCTTT. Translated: CASAPQGRLTEAFF.

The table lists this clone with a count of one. The CDR3 is CASSLRLAGGRGGSSYNEQFF. CDR3 bases: TGTGCCAGCAGTTTACGACTAGCGGGGGGCCGTGGAGGAAGCTCCTACAATGAGCAGTTCTTC. The chain employs TRBV27 and TRBJ2-1; TRBD2 matches at 13 bases. In germline, CDR1 is MNHEY, CDR2 SMNVEV (reference sequence). The CDR3 is made up of 21 amino acids. V gave up 2 bases and J gave up 0 bases; unmatched junction bases: 13.